These 21 T cell receptor beta chains were all obtained from the same sample, sequenced in a study of early T cells in non-severe SARS-CoV-2 infection. In TCRdb, the 5' RACE reads were re-called with MiXCR into one record per CDR3 protein. The sample lists 30,000 to 35,000 distinct CDR3 sequences; 5.5% to 7.5% were seen once. The material sequenced was whole blood. The receptors here all came from an adult who was a healthcare worker with PCR-confirmed SARS-CoV-2 infection or an uninfected control (not recorded which).

Turning to this clonotype: This sequence may be a read error, since a much larger clone differs from it by one base. This rearrangement joins TRBV28 to TRBJ1-2; no firm D call. V lost 8 bases, J lost 2 bases, and 9 bases lay in between. The germline gives CDR1 MDHEN, CDR2 SYDVKM. This CDR3 contains 12 residues. In DNA, the CDR3 is TGTGCCAGCTGCTCTATAAACTATGGCTACACCTTC. Protein: CASCSINYGYTF.

This clonotype was detected many times. V is TRBV20-1 and J is TRBJ1-2; D might be TRBD1 (5 bases). Germline CDR1 is DFQATT and CDR2 is SNEGSKA (reference sequence). Trimming shortened V by 0 bases and J by 8 bases, and 13 bases separated the two germline ends. The CDR3 runs 13 residues. CDR3 sequence (DNA): TGCAGTGCTAGAGAGGGGCCCTACGGGGGCTACACCTTC. Translating it yields CSAREGPYGGYTF.

V usage is TRBV7-2 and J usage is TRBJ2-6, with TRBD1 matching 7 bases. Trimming removed 5 bases from V and 4 bases from J; junction bases left unmatched: 8. The CDR3 runs 16 residues. Germline CDR1 is SGHTA and CDR2 is FQGNSA. For the CDR3, the DNA is TGTGCCAGCAGCCCGACAGGGCCGAGCGGGGCCAACGTCCTGACTTTC. This gives the protein CASSPTGPSGANVLTF.

This clonotype has ten or more counts. The V and J genes are TRBV18 and TRBJ2-7; 11 nucleotides align to TRBD1. The CDR3 runs 14 residues. The junction had 3 bases not matched to a gene; V was cut back by 3 bases and J by 5 bases. CDR1 KGHSH and CDR2 LQKENI come from the germline V gene. CDR3 in DNA: TGTGCCAGCTCACCGGACAGGGGGCATGACGAGCAGTACTTC. Its protein is CASSPDRGHDEQYF. The full variable domain, its missing parts supplied by reference TRBV18 and TRBJ2-7, is NAGVMQNPRHLVRRRGQEARLRCSPMKGHSHVYWYRQLPEEGLKFMVYLQKENIIDESGMPKERFSAEFPKEGPSILRIQQVVRGDSAAYFCASSPDRGHDEQYFGPGTRLTVT.

This clonotype was observed a handful of times. The CDR3 region is CASSLNYEQYF. The CDR3 coding sequence is TGTGCCAGCAGCTTAAACTACGAGCAGTACTTC. V and J are TRBV7-6 and TRBJ2-7; D call uncertain. The germline gives CDR1 SGHVS, CDR2 FNYEAQ. The CDR3 runs 11 residues. V lost 2 bases to trimming and J lost 3 bases, with 2 bases between them.

There are many counts of this clonotype. V gene TRBV30 combines with J gene TRBJ1-1; D gene ambiguous. The CDR3 length is 14 residues. V was shortened by 0 bases and J by 0 bases, with 8 bases between the two germline ends. The germline V gene encodes CDR1 GTSNPN and CDR2 SVGIG (reference sequence). In DNA, the CDR3 is TGTGCCTGGAGTGTTGCGGGAATGAACACTGAAGCTTTCTTT. Translated: CAWSVAGMNTEAFF.

Many counts were recorded for this clonotype. This chain links TRBV18 with TRBJ1-2; D call uncertain. CDR3 length: 13 amino acids. Trimming took 4 bases from V and 2 from J, leaving 8 bases between them. CDR1 and CDR2 (germline): KGHSH, LQKENI. The CDR3 reads CASSQATNYGYTF. CDR3 in DNA: TGTGCCAGCTCACAGGCGACAAACTATGGCTACACCTTC.

Many counts were recorded for this clonotype. V and J are TRBV7-2 and TRBJ2-7, with 13 positions matching TRBD2. In germline, CDR1 is SGHTA, CDR2 FQGNSA. Losses at the gene ends were 1 base for V and 3 bases for J; bases not matched to a gene: 9. This CDR3 is built from 18 residues. The CDR3 spells CASSLETSGGAFYYEQYF. Here the CDR3 DNA reads TGTGCCAGCAGCTTAGAAACTAGCGGGGGGGCCTTCTACTACGAGCAGTACTTC.

At least ten counts were recorded for this clonotype. The rearrangement uses TRBV5-6 and TRBJ2-4; D unresolved. Trimming took 4 bases from V and 4 from J, leaving 9 bases between them. The V gene's germline CDR1 is SGHDT and CDR2 YYEEEE. The CDR3 is 13 residues long. CDR3 protein: CASSLGRKNIQYF. Here the CDR3 DNA reads TGTGCCAGCAGCCTAGGACGGAAAAACATTCAGTACTTC.

This clonotype was counted at least ten times. V usage is TRBV27 and J usage is TRBJ2-3; no clear D gene. The germline CDR1 and CDR2 sequences are MNHEY and SMNVEV (reference sequence). Trimming removed 5 bases from V and 0 bases from J, with 12 bases in between. The CDR3 loop spans 15 amino acids. The CDR3 reads CASSPWTLSTDTQYF. The CDR3 bases are TGTGCCAGCAGTCCATGGACCCTTAGCACAGATACGCAGTATTTT.

This clonotype was detected ten times or more. The genes are TRBV6-5 and TRBJ2-7, with D possibly being TRBD2 (5 bases). V lost 6 bases and J 6 bases, leaving 15 bases between the germline ends. This CDR3 has 13 amino acids. Looked up from germline, CDR1 is MNHEY and CDR2 is SVGAGI. CDR3 sequence reads: CASSRSRGAEQYF. The CDR3 DNA sequence: TGTGCCAGCAGCCGATCCCGGGGTGCCGAGCAGTACTTC.

This clonotype showed up many times. This chain links TRBV19 with TRBJ1-5; D is unresolved. The germline V gene encodes CDR1 LNHDA and CDR2 SQIVND (reference sequence). V dropped 5 bases and J dropped 3 bases, with 14 bases sitting between them. The CDR3 has 15 residues. DNA of the CDR3: TGTGCCAGTAGTCCCCTAGGAGGGCACAATCAGCCCCAGCATTTT. It codes for CASSPLGGHNQPQHF.

In its sample, this clonotype was seen many times. The V call is TRBV18, the J call TRBJ1-4; the match to TRBD1 covers 10 bases. This CDR3 has 16 amino acids. The trim removed 3 bases at V and 6 bases at J, leaving 7 bases unmatched. CDR1 KGHSH and CDR2 LQKENI come from the germline V gene. For the CDR3, the DNA is TGTGCCAGCTCACCTTCTCCGGGACAGGGGCATGAAAAACTGTTTTTT. Residues: CASSPSPGQGHEKLFF.

The sample holds many counts of this clonotype. The chain uses TRBV7-9 and TRBJ2-1; 12 nucleotides agree with TRBD2. The CDR3 runs 15 residues. J lost 6 bases, V lost 5 bases, and 5 bases had no gene match. CDR1 is SEHNR and CDR2 is FQNEAQ in the germline V gene (reference sequence). CDR3 sequence: CASSPLAGGRNEQFF. In DNA form, the CDR3 reads TGTGCCAGCAGCCCCCTAGCGGGGGGGCGCAATGAGCAGTTCTTC.

In this sample, this clonotype turned up a few times. The CDR3 region is CASSSKGGQGFTDTQYF. Written as DNA, the CDR3 is TGTGCCAGCAGCTCAAAGGGGGGACAGGGGTTCACAGATACGCAGTATTTT. This chain connects TRBV9 to TRBJ2-3; 10 bases are a match to TRBD1. CDR3 length equals 17 residues. V lost 4 bases, J lost 2 bases, and 10 bases stayed unmatched. CDR1 is SGDLS and CDR2 is YYNGEE in the germline V gene.

This clonotype was recorded many times. The J gene is TRBJ1-5, the V gene TRBV6-6; no firm D call. There are 13 residues in the CDR3. Germline CDR1 reads MNHNY; CDR2 reads SVGAGI (reference sequence). V gave up 2 bases and J gave up 7 bases, with 9 bases separating them. CDR3 sequence (DNA): TGTGCCAGCAGTTACAGTACGAAACAGCCCCAGCATTTT. Its translation is CASSYSTKQPQHF.

This clonotype has a count of ten or more. CDR3 residues: CASSFQRAETQYF. The DNA of the CDR3 is TGTGCCAGCAGCTTCCAGCGCGCGGAGACCCAGTACTTC. The V and J genes are TRBV7-2 and TRBJ2-5; D gene unclear. The CDR3 spans 13 residues. The V end lost 3 bases, the J end lost 5 bases, and 10 bases lay between the germline ends. Germline V gene sequence: CDR1 SGHTA, CDR2 FQGNSA. The entire variable domain, with the rest obtained from reference TRBV7-2 and TRBJ2-5, is as follows: GAGVSQSPSNKVTEKGKDVELRCDPISGHTALYWYRQSLGQGLEFLIYFQGNSAPDKSGLPSDRFSAERTGGSVSTLTIQRTQQEDSAVYLCASSFQRAETQYFGPGTRLLVL.

This clonotype was counted ten times or more. The chain uses TRBV7-2 and TRBJ2-3, with TRBD2 matching over 9 bases. V lost 1 base, J lost 0 bases, and 5 bases stayed unmatched. The CDR3 spans 17 residues. Per germline, CDR1 SGHTA and CDR2 FQGNSA. CDR3 bases: TGTGCCAGCAGCTTAGAATCTAGCGGGGTTAGCACAGATACGCAGTATTTT. Translation gives CASSLESSGVSTDTQYF.

The CDR3 reads CASSLNDRGLAFF. The CDR3 DNA reads TGTGCCAGCAGCCTAAACGATCGCGGGTTAGCTTTCTTT. V usage is TRBV7-8 and J usage is TRBJ1-1; D gene uncertain. The CDR3 contains 13 residues. Germline values: CDR1 SGHVS, CDR2 FQNEAQ. V was cut by 5 bases and J by 10 bases, with 17 bases left in between.

This clonotype was counted many times. The gene calls are TRBV10-3 and TRBJ2-6; tentatively, D is TRBD1 (5 bases). The germline gives CDR1 ENHRY, CDR2 SYGVKD. The CDR3 has 14 amino acids. Trimming cost V 8 bases and J 0 bases, with 8 bases left between them. The CDR3 sequence: CAIRQSSGANVLTF. The CDR3 DNA follows: TGTGCCATCCGACAGAGCTCTGGGGCCAACGTCCTGACTTTC.

The chain is built from TRBV6-6 and TRBJ2-3, with a tentative D call TRBD2 (7 bases). The CDR3 covers 12 residues. Germline values: CDR1 MNHNY, CDR2 SVGAGI (reference sequence). Trimming took 10 bases from V and 14 from J, leaving 22 bases between them. CDR3 loop: CATRGGGAYLYF. The CDR3 DNA is TGTGCCACGAGGGGAGGGGGGGCCTATTTGTATTTT.